Below, one T cell receptor (beta chain) is given with its context. Antigen: not known. The data are from a study of T cell repertoires in cytomegalovirus infection. Overall study context: The study used recently identified HLA-C-restricted and well-studied HLA-B-restricted CMV epitopes. Public TCR beta signatures indicated both CMV infection and matching HLA type.

TCRdb recomputed calls from the reads with MiXCR, one row per CDR3 protein. The sample lists about 150,000 distinct CDR3 sequences, around 32% seen once, with about 50% in the top ten. General study points: Using cumulative public TCR beta family frequency, the authors identified those who carried CMV together with the relevant HLA. Predominance within the ex vivo response was attributable to HLA-C-restricted CMV-specific TCR beta clonotypes.

V lost 0 bases, J lost 4 bases, and 5 bases stayed unmatched. CDR3 size: 16 residues. CDR1 MNHEY and CDR2 SVGEGT come from the germline V gene. V is TRBV6-2 or TRBV6-3 and J is TRBJ2-1, with 8 bases fitting TRBD2. Sequencing was performed on CD8+ T cells from cultured PBMCs, taken from culture after CMV antigen stimulation. The sequence was collected from a human donor in good health (CMV status not recorded). Some clones in this sample may be carry-over from other donors' samples. The CDR3 loop reads CASSYSVVAGYNEQFF. The CDR3 coding sequence is TGTGCCAGCAGTTACTCGGTGGTAGCGGGGTACAATGAGCAGTTCTTC.